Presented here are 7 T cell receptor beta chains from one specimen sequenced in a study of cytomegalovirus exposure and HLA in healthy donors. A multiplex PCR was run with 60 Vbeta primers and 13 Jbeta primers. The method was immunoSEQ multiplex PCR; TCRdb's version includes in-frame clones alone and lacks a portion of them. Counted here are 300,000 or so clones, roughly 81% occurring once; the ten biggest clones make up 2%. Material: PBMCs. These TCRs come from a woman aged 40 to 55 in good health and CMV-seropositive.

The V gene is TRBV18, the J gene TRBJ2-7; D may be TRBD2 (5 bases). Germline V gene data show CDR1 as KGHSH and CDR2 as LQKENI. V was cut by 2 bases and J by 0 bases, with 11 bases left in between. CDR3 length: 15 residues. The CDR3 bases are TGTGCCAGCTCACCAGGTGGAGGCCTCTCCTACGAGCAGTACTTC. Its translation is CASSPGGGLSYEQYF.

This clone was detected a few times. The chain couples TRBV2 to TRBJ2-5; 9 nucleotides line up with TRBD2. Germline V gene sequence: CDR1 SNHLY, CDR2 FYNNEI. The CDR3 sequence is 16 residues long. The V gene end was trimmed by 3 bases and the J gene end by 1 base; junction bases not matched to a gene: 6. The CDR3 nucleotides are TGTGCCAGCAGTGACGGGATAGCGGGAGTCCAAGAGACCCAGTACTTC. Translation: CASSDGIAGVQETQYF.

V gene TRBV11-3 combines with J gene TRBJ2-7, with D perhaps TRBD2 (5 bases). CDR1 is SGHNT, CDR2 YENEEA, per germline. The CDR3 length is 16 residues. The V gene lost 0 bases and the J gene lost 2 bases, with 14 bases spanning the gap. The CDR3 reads CASSLESPSIAYEQYF. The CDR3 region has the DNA TGTGCCAGCAGCTTAGAATCCCCTAGCATCGCCTACGAGCAGTACTTC.

The DNA for the CDR3 is TGTGCCAGCAGCTCCGGACAGGGGATAGGGAATCAGCCCCAGCATTTT. Translation: CASSSGQGIGNQPQHF. The chain recombines TRBV5-5 with TRBJ1-5, with 9 bases identical to TRBD1. V was pared by 3 bases and J by 4 bases, with 8 bases of the junction left unmatched. The CDR3 covers 16 residues. Per germline, CDR1 SGHKS and CDR2 YYEKEE (reference sequence).

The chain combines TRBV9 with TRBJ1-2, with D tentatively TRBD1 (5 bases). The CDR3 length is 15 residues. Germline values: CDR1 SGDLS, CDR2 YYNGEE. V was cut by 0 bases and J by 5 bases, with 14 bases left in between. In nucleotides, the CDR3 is TGTGCCAGCAGCGTAGCTGGAGGGACCGAATATGGCTACACCTTC. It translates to CASSVAGGTEYGYTF. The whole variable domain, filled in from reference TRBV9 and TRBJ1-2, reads DSGVTQTPKHLITATGQRVTLRCSPRSGDLSVYWYQQSLDQGLQFLIQYYNGEERAKGNILERFSAQQFPDLHSELNLSSLELGDSALYFCASSVAGGTEYGYTFGSGTRLTVV.

The CDR3 DNA reads as TGTGCCAGCAGGGAACGGGGGACAGAGGGATCTGGAAACACCATATATTTT. Amino acids: CASRERGTEGSGNTIYF. The J gene is TRBJ1-3, the V gene TRBV6-1; 7 bases line up with TRBD1. The germline V gene encodes CDR1 MNHNS and CDR2 SASEGT. This CDR3 is built from 17 residues. After removal of 6 bases from V and 1 base from J, the junction contained 12 bases not matched to a gene.

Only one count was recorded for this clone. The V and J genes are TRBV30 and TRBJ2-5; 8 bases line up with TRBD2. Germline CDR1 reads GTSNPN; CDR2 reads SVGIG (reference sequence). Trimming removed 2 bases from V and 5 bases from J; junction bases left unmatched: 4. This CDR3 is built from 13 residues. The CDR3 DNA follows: TGTGCCTGGAGTCTCGCTAGCGGGGAGACCCAGTACTTC. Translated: CAWSLASGETQYF.